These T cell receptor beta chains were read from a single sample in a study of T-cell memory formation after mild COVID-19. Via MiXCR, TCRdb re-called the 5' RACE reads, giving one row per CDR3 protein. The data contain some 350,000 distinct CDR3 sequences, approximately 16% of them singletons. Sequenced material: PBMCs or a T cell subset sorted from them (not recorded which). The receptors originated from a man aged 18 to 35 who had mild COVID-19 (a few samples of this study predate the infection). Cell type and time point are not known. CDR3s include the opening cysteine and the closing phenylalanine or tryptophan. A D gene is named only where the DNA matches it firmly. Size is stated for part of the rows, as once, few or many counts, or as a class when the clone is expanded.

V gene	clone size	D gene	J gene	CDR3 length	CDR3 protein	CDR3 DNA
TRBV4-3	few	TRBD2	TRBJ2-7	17	CASSLTLSGGGPYEQYF	TGCGCCAGCAGCCTCACTCTCAGCGGGGGGGGTCCCTACGAGCAGTACTTC
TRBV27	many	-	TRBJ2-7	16	CASSLWASSSSYEQYF	TGTGCCAGCAGTTTATGGGCTAGCTCCAGCTCCTACGAGCAGTACTTC
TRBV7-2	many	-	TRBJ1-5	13	CASSINSDTLQHF	TGTGCCAGCAGTATAAATTCGGACACCCTACAGCATTTT
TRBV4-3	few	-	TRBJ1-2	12	CASSQDTRGYTF	TGCGCCAGCAGCCAAGATACCCGGGGCTACACCTTC
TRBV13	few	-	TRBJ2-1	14	CASSFDVTYNEQFF	TGTGCCAGCAGCTTCGACGTAACTTACAATGAGCAGTTCTTC
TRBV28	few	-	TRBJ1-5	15	CASSSSGDGNQPQHF	TGTGCCAGCAGTTCCTCCGGGGACGGGAATCAGCCCCAGCATTTT
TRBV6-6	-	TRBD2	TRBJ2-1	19	CASSLPLSLLAGVYNEQFF	TGTGCCAGCAGTTTACCCCTCTCTCTACTAGCGGGGGTTTACAATGAGCAGTTCTTC
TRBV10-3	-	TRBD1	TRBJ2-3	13	CAIRDRGTDTQYF	TGTGCCATCAGGGACAGGGGCACAGATACGCAGTATTTT
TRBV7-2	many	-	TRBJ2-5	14	CASSFPRGGETQYF	TGTGCCAGCAGCTTTCCGCGGGGCGGGGAGACCCAGTACTTC
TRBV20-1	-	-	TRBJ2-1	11	CSAERYNEQFF	TGCAGTGCGGAACGATACAATGAGCAGTTCTTC
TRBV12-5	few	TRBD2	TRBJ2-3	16	CASGSSGTSDTDTQYF	TGTGCTAGTGGTTCTAGCGGGACTAGCGACACAGATACGCAGTATTTT
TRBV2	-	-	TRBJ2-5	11	CASTQQETQYF	TGTGCCAGCACACAGCAAGAGACCCAGTACTTC
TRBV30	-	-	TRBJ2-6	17	CAWSPTLLFSGANVLTF	TGTGCCTGGAGCCCGACCTTACTGTTCTCTGGGGCCAACGTCCTGACTTTC
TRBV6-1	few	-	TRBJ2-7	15	CASSEGQDFSYEQYF	TGTGCCAGCAGTGAAGGACAGGATTTCTCCTACGAGCAGTACTTC
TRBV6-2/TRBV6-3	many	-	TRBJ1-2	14	CASSYSSEIGGYTF	TGTGCCAGCAGTTATTCCTCGGAGATCGGCGGCTACACCTTC
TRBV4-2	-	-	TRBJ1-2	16	CASSHAEGQNYYGYTF	TGTGCCAGCAGCCATGCGGAAGGACAAAATTACTATGGCTACACCTTC
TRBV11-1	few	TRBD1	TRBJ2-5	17	CASSLAGQVGGTETQYF	TGTGCCAGCAGCCTAGCCGGACAGGTTGGTGGGACAGAGACCCAGTACTTC
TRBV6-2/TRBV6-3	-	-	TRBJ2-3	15	CASLEAPGPTDTQYF	TGTGCCAGCCTCGAGGCCCCGGGACCCACAGATACGCAGTATTTT
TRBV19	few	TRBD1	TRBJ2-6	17	CASMGSQGVRGANVLTF	TGTGCCAGTATGGGATCACAGGGGGTTAGGGGGGCCAACGTCCTGACTTTC
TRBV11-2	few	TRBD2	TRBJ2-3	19	CASSSNPGLAILSTDTQYF	TGTGCCAGCAGTTCCAATCCGGGACTAGCGATTTTAAGCACAGATACGCAGTATTTT
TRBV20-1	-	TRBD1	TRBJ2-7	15	CSARVDRGRGKEQYF	TGCAGTGCTAGAGTGGACAGGGGGCGCGGGAAGGAGCAGTACTTC
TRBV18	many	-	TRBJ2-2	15	CASSPDLGNTGELFF	TGTGCCAGCTCACCAGATCTTGGCAACACCGGGGAGCTGTTTTTT
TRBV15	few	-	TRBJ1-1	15	CATSRGGTGNTEAFF	TGTGCCACCAGCAGAGGCGGGACGGGGAACACTGAAGCTTTCTTT
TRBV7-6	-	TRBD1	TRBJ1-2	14	CASSLSGTGDGYTF	TGTGCCAGCAGCTTATCTGGGACAGGAGATGGCTACACCTTC
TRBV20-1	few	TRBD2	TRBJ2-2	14	CSASGGALTGELFF	TGCAGTGCTAGCGGGGGGGCCTTGACCGGGGAGCTGTTTTTT
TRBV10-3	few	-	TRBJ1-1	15	CAIRGGPGANTEAFF	TGTGCCATCAGGGGGGGGCCAGGCGCCAACACTGAAGCTTTCTTT
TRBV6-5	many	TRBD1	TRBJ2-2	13	CAFRDRLTGELFF	TGTGCCTTCCGGGACAGGCTCACCGGGGAGCTGTTTTTT
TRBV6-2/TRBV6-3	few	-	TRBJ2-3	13	CASSFLGASTQYF	TGTGCCAGCAGTTTTCTAGGGGCTTCAACGCAGTATTTT
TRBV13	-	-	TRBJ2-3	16	CASSPAQGWGTDTQYF	TGTGCCAGCAGCCCAGCCCAGGGGTGGGGCACAGATACGCAGTATTTT
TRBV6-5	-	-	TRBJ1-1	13	CASSYSIGTEAFF	TGTGCCAGCAGTTACTCGATTGGGACTGAAGCTTTCTTT
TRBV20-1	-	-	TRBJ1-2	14	CSASHRDGARGYTF	TGCAGTGCTAGCCACCGGGACGGAGCGAGAGGCTACACCTTC
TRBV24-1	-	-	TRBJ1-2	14	CATSDSKGSYGYTF	TGTGCCACCAGTGATTCTAAGGGCTCCTATGGCTACACCTTC
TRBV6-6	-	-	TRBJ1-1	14	CASNDGAVNTEAFF	TGTGCCAGCAACGACGGGGCAGTGAACACTGAAGCTTTCTTT
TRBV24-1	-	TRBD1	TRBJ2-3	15	CATSDTGGSTDTQYF	TGTGCCACCAGTGATACAGGGGGGAGCACAGATACGCAGTATTTT